This T cell receptor beta chain came from a study of a mutant IDH1 vaccine in newly diagnosed glioma. CDR1 is LNHNV, CDR2 YYDKDF, per germline (reference sequence). The CDR3 loop spans 14 amino acids. Trimming cost V 3 bases and J 6 bases, with 14 bases left between them. The repertoire was sequenced with immunoSEQ multiplex PCR; TCRdb's copy has only in-frame clones and lacks some. The data show about 32,000 clones, about four fifths seen once. Time point noted: week 35, safety follow-up. One vaccine dose held 300 ug of mutant IDH1 20-mer peptide and came with topical imiquimod. Eight vaccinations reached patients in weeks 1, 3, 5, 7, 11, 15, 19 and 23. Points on this clone: What it binds is unknown.

The TCR sequence derives from a man aged 25-40 years with glioma. This material consisted of PBMCs, taken from a glioma patient whose treatment included an IDH1 peptide vaccine. V and J are TRBV15 and TRBJ1-2; D is ambiguous. The CDR3 spells CATSSVARADGYTF. CDR3 DNA: TGTGCCACCAGCAGCGTGGCAAGGGCGGATGGCTACACCTTC.